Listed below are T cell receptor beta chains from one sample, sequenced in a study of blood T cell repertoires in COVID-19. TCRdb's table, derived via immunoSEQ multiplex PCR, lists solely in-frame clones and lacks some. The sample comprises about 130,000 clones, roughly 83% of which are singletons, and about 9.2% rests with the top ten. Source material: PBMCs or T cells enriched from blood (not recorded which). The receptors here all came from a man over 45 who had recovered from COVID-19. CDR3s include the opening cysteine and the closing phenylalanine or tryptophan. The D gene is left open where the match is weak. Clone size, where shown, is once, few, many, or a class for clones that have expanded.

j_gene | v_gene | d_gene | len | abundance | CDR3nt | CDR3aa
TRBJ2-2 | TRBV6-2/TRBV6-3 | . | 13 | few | TGTGCCAGCAGTTACCTGAACACCGGGGAGCTGTTTTTT | CASSYLNTGELFF
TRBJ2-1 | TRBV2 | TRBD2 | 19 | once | TGTGCCAGCAGTGTCAAGCGGGGGGGCCCATCCAGCTCCTACAATGAGCAGTTCTTC | CASSVKRGGPSSSYNEQFF
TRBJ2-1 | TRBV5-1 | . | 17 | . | TGCGCCAGCAGCTTGATCCTAGTTGGTAGTTCCTACAATGAGCAGTTCTTC | CASSLILVGSSYNEQFF
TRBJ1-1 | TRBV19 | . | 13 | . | TGTGCCAGTAGTATAGACTGGAACACTGAAGCTTTCTTT | CASSIDWNTEAFF
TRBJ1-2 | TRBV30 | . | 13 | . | TGTGCCTGGAGTGTACTGGGCAGGGGTGGCTACACCTTC | CAWSVLGRGGYTF
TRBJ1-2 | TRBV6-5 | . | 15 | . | TGTGCCAGCAGTTACTCCAACACAGGACGTTATGGCTACACCTTC | CASSYSNTGRYGYTF
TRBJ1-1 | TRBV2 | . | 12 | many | TGTGCCAGCAATTCAGGGGCTGGTGAAGCTTTCTTT | CASNSGAGEAFF
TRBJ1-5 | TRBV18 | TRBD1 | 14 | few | TGTGCCAGCTCCCCAACAGGGGCGATGCAGCCCCAGCATTTT | CASSPTGAMQPQHF
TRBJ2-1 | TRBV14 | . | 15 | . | TGTGCCAGCAGCCAATTCGCCAGCTCCTACAATGAGCAGTTCTTC | CASSQFASSYNEQFF
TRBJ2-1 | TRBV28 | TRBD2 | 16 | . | TGTGCCAGCAGTCCCCCCCACGGCGGGGGGGCTTATGAGCAGTTCTTC | CASSPPHGGGAYEQFF
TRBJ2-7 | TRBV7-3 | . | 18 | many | TGTGCCAGCAGCTTTAAGGAGCCTCGGCCCCTCGTTGGCTACGAGCAGTACTTC | CASSFKEPRPLVGYEQYF